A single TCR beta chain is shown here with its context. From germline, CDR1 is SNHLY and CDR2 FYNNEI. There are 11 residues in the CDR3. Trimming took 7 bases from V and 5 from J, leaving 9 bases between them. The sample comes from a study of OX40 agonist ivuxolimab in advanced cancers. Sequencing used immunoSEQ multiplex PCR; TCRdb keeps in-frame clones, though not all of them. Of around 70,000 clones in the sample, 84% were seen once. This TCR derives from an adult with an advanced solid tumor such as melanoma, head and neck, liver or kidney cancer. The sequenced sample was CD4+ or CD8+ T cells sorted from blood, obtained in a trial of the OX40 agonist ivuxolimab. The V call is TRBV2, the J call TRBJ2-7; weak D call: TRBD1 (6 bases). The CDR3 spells CASKQGDEQYF. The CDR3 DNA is TGTGCCAGCAAACAGGGAGACGAGCAGTACTTC.